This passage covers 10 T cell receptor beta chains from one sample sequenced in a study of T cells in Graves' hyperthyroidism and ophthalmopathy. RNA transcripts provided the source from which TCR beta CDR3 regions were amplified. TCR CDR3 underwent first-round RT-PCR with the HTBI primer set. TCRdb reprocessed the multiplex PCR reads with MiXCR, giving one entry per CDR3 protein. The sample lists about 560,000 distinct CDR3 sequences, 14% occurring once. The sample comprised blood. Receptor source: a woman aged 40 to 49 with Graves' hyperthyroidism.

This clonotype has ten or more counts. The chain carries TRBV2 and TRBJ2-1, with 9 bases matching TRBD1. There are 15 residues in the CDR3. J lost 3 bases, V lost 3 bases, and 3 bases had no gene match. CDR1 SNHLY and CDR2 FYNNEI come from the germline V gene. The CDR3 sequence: CASSDETGGYNEQFF. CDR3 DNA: TGTGCCAGCAGTGATGAGACAGGGGGCTACAATGAGCAGTTCTTC.

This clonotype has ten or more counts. In DNA, the CDR3 is TGTGCCAGCAGTGGGGTGAATGAGCAGTTCTTC. Protein sequence: CASSGVNEQFF. The chain couples TRBV12-3 or TRBV12-4 to TRBJ2-1; D unresolved. The CDR3 is 11 amino acids. Trimming shortened V by 5 bases and J by 7 bases, and 6 bases separated the two germline ends.

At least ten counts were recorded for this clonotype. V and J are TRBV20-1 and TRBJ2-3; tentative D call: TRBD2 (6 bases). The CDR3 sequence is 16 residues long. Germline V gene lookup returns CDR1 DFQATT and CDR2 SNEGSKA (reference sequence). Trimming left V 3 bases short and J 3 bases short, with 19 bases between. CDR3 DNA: TGCAGTGCTAGTCCCTTGCGGGGCAAGACAACAGATACGCAGTATTTT. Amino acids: CSASPLRGKTTDTQYF.

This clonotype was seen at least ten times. This CDR3 is CASRTGLAGGEQFF. As DNA, the CDR3 is TGTGCCAGCAGGACGGGACTAGCGGGAGGAGAGCAGTTCTTC. This chain links TRBV2 with TRBJ2-1, with 15 bases fitting TRBD2. The CDR3 extends over 14 amino acids. Germline CDR1 is SNHLY and CDR2 is FYNNEI. V was clipped by 6 bases and J by 10 bases; unmatched bases: 4.

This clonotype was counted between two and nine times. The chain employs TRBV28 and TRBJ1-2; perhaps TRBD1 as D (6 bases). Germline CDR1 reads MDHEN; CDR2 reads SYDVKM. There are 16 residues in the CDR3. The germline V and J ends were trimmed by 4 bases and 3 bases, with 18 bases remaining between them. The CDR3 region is CASSSIRQAGYYGYTF. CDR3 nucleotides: TGTGCCAGCAGTTCCATTCGACAGGCTGGGTACTATGGCTACACCTTC.

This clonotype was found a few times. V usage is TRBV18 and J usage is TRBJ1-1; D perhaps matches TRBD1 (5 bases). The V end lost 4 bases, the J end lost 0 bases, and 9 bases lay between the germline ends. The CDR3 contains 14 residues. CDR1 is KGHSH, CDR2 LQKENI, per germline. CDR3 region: CASSLRELNTEAFF. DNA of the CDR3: TGTGCCAGCTCACTCAGGGAACTGAACACTGAAGCTTTCTTT.

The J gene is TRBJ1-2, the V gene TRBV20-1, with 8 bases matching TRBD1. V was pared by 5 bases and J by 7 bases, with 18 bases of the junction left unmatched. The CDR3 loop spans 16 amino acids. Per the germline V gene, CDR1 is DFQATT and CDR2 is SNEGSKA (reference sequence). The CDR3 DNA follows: TGCAGTGCTCTATACCGTTTGGGACAGGTGGACCCTGGCTACACCTTC. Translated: CSALYRLGQVDPGYTF.

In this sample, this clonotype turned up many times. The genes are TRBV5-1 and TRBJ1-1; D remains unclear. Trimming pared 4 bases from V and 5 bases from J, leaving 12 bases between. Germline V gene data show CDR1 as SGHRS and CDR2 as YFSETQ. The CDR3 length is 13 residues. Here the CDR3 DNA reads TGCGCCAGCAGCCCTGTACAGCGAACTGAAGCTTTCTTT. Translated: CASSPVQRTEAFF.

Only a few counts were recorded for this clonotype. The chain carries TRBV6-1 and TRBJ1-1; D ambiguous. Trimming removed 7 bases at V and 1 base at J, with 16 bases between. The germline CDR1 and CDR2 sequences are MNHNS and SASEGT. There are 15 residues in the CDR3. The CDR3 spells CASTRDSTTNTEAFF. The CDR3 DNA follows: TGTGCCAGCACCAGAGATTCGACCACGAACACTGAAGCTTTCTTT.

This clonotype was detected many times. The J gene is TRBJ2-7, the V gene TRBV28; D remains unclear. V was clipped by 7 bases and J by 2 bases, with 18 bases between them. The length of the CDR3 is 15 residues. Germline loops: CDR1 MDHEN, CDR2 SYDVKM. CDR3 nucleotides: TGTGCCAGCAAAAAATGGGAAGAACCAACCTACGAGCAGTACTTC. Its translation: CASKKWEEPTYEQYF.